The sequence of this T cell receptor (beta chain) was determined in a study of blood T cells in healthy people across ages. This clonotype was picked up a small number of times. All donors came from Russia, were Caucasian and healthy, and spanned ages roughly 6 to 95. There are 15 residues in the CDR3. For the second PCR, which ran for 7 to 11 cycles, a sample-barcoded 5' primer and a J-beta primer mix were used. TCRdb re-derived calls from the 5' RACE reads in MiXCR, one entry per CDR3 protein. Here the sample spans 1.5 million to 1.8 million distinct CDR3 sequences, 40% to 45% being singletons. This sequence joins TRBV12-3 or TRBV12-4 and TRBJ2-7, with 10 positions matching TRBD2. Near its end, the DNA agrees better with TRBJ2-5, so the J call may be wrong. Material: blood. The clonotype originates from a woman younger than 30 in good health. CDR3 protein: CASTKRLAGEETQYF. The CDR3 DNA sequence: TGTGCCAGCACCAAGCGTCTAGCGGGAGAGGAGACCCAGTACTTC.